Sequencing of this T cell receptor (beta chain) was carried out in a study of vaccination effects on CD4 cells after COVID-19 (dated by TCRdb to between 2022 and 2023). Turning to the overall study: Post-vaccine samples across the study were collected a median of 72 days after the second dose, with a range of 14 to 241. In both COVID-19 convalescent patients and infection-naive vaccine recipients, the study compared SARS-CoV-2 spike-specific CD4+ TCR repertoires from before mRNA vaccination with those from after it. The full study included 9 to 10 COVID-19 convalescent patients and several SARS-CoV-2-naive healthy vaccine recipients. In the study, cultures from other donors were sequenced using the Oncomine TCR Beta short-read assay on an Illumina iSeq 100.

In the ViraFEST assay, PBMC were stimulated with viral peptide pools, and TCR sequencing was then used to find antigen-specific CD4+ T cell clonotypes based on their expansion. After about 9 days of culture, CD4+ T cells were isolated with the EasySep CD4+ T cell isolation kit. Each participant got two doses of an mRNA SARS-CoV-2 vaccine, either BNT162b2 or mRNA-1273. The absence of prior SARS-CoV-2 infection in healthy vaccine recipients was confirmed by negative nucleocapsid antibodies before and after vaccination. Each well held 2 million to 2.5 million PBMC cultured in IMDM containing roughly 5% human AB serum, about 10 IU/ml IL-2 and gentamicin, along with roughly 10 ug/ml peptides. On days 3 and 7, half of the culture medium was replaced with fresh IL-2-containing medium. Unless noted otherwise, every peptide stimulation condition was grown in triplicate wells. Using Ficoll-Paque Plus gradient centrifugation, PBMC were separated from whole blood and then either used fresh or cryopreserved at -140C. Overlapping peptide pools spanned the spike proteins of SARS-CoV-2 and the common cold coronaviruses HCoV-NL63, HCoV-OC43 and HCoV-229E. The QIAamp micro DNA kit was used to extract genomic DNA from the cultured CD4+ T cells.

The library was obtained by the immunoSEQ multiplex PCR assay. TCR beta CDR3 sequencing was performed on DNA from the cultured, isolated CD4+ T cells. The original methods were these. The analysis removed non-productive TCR sequences, trimmed reads to the CDR3 region, and retained only CDR3s that were 7 or more amino acids long. Antigen-specific clonotypes were identified using the MANAFEST web app by comparison of expansion in peptide wells against reference cultures. To be called positive, a clone needed expansion at FDR<0.05 compared with the reference and with all other wells, an odds ratio greater than 5, and a frequency greater than 0.1% in two replicate wells. Clonotypes significantly expanded in SARS-CoV-2 spike wells and in at least one common cold coronavirus spike condition were defined as cross-reactive. Levenshtein distance calculated with the stringdist R package was used to assess CDR3 similarity, and unrooted trees were constructed with ape in R 3.6.1. This is the immuneACCESS table as TCRdb keeps it, with only in-frame sequences that have V and J called. A part of the clones is gone; compared with another copy, unresolved V genes explain less than half, and the rest is unexplained. That table is the source of V, J and clone size, and D and trimming were worked out from the DNA. This sample has tens of thousands of clones in its table, and 70% to 75% of those were observed once. The ten largest clones represent roughly 9% of the sample.

Worth noting for this clone: Its antigen is currently not known. No much larger clone exists at a distance of one base, and base qualities are not known.

The investigation overall reported the following: Clones induced by infection and clones induced by vaccination both contracted markedly at late timepoints after vaccination, which fits with T cell responses waning over time. In healthy vaccine recipients, vaccine-induced clones were almost all SARS-CoV-2 mono-reactive, with only 1 of 255 cross-reactive with common cold coronaviruses. Only a small number of convalescent patients were included, and no early post-infection timepoints were available, which limited the study.

V is pared back by 4 bases and J by 2 bases, with 6 bases lying between the germline termini. CDR1 and CDR2, looked up from the germline V gene, are KGHSH and LQKENI. CDR3 length: 13 amino acids, cysteine to phenylalanine. Of all the DNA, just the CDR3 is kept, 39 bases in frame from base 1. The clonotype comes from a human donor who received a COVID-19 vaccine. The chain was built from TRBV18 and TRBJ1-3, with the D gene too uncertain to name. Material: CD4+ T cells from PBMCs cultured with HCoV-NL63 spike peptides, obtained after COVID-19 vaccination. Taken with the paper, the label for cell subset or site translates to: HCoV-NL63 spike overlapping peptide pool stimulation. Here the CDR3 is given as CASSQGAGNTIYF. The DNA reads TGTGCCAGCTCACAGGGAGCTGGAAACACCATATATTTT.